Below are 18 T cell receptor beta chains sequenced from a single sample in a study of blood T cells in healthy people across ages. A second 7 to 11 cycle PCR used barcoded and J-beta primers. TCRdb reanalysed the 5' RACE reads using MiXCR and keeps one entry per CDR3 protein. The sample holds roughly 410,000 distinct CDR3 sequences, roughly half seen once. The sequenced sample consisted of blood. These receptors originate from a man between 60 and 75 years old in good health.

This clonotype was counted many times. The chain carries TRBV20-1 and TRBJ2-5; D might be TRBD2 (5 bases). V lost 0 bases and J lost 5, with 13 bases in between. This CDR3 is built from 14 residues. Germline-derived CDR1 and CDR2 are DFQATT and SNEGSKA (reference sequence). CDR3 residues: CSARESRTLETQYF. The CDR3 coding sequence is TGCAGTGCTAGAGAGTCCCGGACTTTGGAGACCCAGTACTTC.

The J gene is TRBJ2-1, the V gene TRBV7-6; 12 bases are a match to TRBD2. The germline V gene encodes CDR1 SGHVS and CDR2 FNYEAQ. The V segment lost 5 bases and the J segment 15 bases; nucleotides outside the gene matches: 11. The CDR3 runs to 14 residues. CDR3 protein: CASSPLAGGVRSFF. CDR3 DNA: TGTGCCAGCAGCCCACTAGCGGGAGGCGTGAGGTCGTTCTTC.

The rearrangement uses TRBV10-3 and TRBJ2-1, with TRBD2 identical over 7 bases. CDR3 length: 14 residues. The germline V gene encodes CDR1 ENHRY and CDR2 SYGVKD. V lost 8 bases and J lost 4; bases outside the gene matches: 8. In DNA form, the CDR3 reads TGTGCCATCGGGAGGGAAAACGGGTACAATGAGCAGTTCTTC. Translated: CAIGRENGYNEQFF.

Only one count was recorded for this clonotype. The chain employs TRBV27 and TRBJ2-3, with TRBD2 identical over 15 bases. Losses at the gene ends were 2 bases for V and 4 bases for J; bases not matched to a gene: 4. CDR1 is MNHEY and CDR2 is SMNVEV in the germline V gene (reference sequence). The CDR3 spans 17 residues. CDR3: CASSLPGLAGGSDTQYF. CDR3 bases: TGTGCCAGCAGTTTACCGGGACTAGCGGGGGGTTCAGATACGCAGTATTTT.

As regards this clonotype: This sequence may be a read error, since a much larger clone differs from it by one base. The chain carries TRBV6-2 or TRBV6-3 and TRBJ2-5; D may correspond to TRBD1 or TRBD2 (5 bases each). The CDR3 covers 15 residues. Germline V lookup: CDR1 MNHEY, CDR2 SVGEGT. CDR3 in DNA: TGTGCCGGCAGTTACGGGGACGGTATCCAAGAGACCCAGTACTTC. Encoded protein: CAGSYGDGIQETQYF.

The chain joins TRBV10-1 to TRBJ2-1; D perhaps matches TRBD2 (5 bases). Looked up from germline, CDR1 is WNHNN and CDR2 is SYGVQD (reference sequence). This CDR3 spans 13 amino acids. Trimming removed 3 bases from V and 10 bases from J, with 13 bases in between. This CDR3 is CASSDRGRKEQFF. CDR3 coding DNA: TGCGCCAGCAGTGACCGGGGAAGAAAAGAGCAGTTCTTC.

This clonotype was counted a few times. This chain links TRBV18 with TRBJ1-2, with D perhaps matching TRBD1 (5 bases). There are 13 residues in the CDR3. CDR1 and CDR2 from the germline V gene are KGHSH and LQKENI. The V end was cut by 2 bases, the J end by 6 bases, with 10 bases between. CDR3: CASSPGTRNGYTF. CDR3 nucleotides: TGTGCCAGCTCACCAGGGACGCGAAATGGCTACACCTTC.

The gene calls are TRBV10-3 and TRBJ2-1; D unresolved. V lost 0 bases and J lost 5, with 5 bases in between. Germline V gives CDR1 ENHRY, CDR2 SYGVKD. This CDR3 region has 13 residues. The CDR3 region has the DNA TGTGCCATCAGTGAGTCCGGCCACAATGAGCAGTTCTTC. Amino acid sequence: CAISESGHNEQFF.

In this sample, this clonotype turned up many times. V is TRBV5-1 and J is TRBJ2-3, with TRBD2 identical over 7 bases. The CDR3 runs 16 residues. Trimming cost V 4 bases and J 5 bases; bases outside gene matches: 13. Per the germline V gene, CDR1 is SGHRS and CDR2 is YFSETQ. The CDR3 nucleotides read TGCGCCAGCAGCCGACCGGTGCGGGAGTTTGGAGATACGCAGTATTTT. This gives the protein CASSRPVREFGDTQYF.

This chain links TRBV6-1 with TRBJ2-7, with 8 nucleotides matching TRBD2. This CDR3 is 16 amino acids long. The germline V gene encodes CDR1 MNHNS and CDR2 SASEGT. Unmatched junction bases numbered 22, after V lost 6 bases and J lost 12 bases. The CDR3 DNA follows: TGTGCCAGCAGCCGGGGGGGAGGGTGGTTGGAAAACATTCGGTACTTC. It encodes CASSRGGGWLENIRYF.

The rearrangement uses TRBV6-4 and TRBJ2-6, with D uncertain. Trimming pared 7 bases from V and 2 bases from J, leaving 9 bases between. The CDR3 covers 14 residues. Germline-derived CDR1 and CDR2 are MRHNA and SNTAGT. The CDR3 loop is CASKNDAGANVLTF. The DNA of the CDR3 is TGTGCCAGCAAAAACGATGCTGGGGCCAACGTCCTGACTTTC.

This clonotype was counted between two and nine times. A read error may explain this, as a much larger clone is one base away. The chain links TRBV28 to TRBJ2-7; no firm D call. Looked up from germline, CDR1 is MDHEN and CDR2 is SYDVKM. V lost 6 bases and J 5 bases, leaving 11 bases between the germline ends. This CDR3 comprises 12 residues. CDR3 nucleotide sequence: TGTGCCAGCAGGCCACGTATGGACGAGCAGTACTTC. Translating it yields CASRPRMDEQYF.

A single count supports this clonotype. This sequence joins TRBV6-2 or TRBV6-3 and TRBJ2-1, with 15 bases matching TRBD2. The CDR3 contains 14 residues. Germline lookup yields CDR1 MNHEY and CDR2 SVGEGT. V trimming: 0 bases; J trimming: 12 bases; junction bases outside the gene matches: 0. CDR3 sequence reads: CASSYSGLAGGQFF. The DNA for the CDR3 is TGTGCCAGCAGTTACTCGGGACTAGCGGGAGGGCAGTTCTTC.

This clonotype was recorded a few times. CDR3 protein: CSAQSGTDFSNEQFF. CDR3 DNA: TGCAGTGCTCAATCCGGGACCGATTTTTCTAATGAGCAGTTCTTC. The chain links TRBV20-1 to TRBJ2-1; D is tentatively TRBD1 or TRBD2 (5 bases each). Per germline, CDR1 DFQATT and CDR2 SNEGSKA (reference sequence). Trimming took off 5 bases at V and 7 bases at J, with 21 bases between the two ends. There are 15 residues in the CDR3.

The CDR3, as DNA: TGTGCCAGCAGCCCTAGAACAGTCTGCTTTGGTGGCTACACCTTC. This sequence encodes CASSPRTVCFGGYTF. The chain uses TRBV11-3 and TRBJ1-2; no clear D. Germline values: CDR1 SGHNT, CDR2 YENEEA. V lost 5 bases to trimming and J lost 7 bases, with 20 bases between them. This CDR3 has 15 amino acids.

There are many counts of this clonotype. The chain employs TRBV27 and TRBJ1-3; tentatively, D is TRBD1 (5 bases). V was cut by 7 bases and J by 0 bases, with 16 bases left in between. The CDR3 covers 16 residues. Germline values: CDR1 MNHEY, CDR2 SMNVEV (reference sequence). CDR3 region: CASTWTDTRSGNTIYF. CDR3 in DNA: TGTGCCAGCACCTGGACGGACACCCGCTCTGGAAACACCATATATTTT.

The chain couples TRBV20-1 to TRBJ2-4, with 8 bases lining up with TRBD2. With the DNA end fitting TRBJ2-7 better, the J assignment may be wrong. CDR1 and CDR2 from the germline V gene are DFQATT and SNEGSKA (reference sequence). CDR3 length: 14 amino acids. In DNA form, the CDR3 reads TGCAGTGCTAGAGTTGGGCGGGGGGCCCACGAGCAGTACTTC. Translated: CSARVGRGAHEQYF.

CDR3 in amino acids: CASSLAGTYGTDTQYF. CDR3 DNA: TGTGCCAGCAGCTTAGCGGGGACTTATGGCACAGATACGCAGTATTTT. The rearrangement uses TRBV5-6 and TRBJ2-3; 7 nucleotides line up with TRBD2. Germline CDR1 SGHDT, CDR2 YYEEEE. J gave up 1 base and V 2 bases, and 7 bases lay outside the gene matches. The CDR3 length is 16 residues.